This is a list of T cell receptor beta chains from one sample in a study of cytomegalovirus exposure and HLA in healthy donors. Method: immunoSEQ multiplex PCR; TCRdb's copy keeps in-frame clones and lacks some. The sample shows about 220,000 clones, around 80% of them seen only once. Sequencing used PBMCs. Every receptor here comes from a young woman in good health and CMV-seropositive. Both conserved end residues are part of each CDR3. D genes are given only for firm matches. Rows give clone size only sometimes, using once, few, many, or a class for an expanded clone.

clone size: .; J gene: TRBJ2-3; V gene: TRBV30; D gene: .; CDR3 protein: CAWSQGEQGDTQYF; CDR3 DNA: TGTGCCTGGAGTCAAGGGGAGCAAGGAGATACGCAGTATTTT
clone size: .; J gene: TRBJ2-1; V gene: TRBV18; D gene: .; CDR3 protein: CASSPPNRVRGAMFF; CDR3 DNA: TGTGCCAGCTCACCCCCTAACAGGGTTCGGGGCGCGATGTTCTTC
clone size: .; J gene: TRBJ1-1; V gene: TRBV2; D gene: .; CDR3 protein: CARTDKDTEAFF; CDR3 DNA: TGTGCCAGGACAGACAAGGACACTGAAGCTTTCTTT
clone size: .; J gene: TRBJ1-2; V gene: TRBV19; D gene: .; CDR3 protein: CASSIDLSGYYGYTF; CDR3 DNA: TGTGCCAGTAGTATAGATCTATCCGGGTACTATGGCTACACCTTC
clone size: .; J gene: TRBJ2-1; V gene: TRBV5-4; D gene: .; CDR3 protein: CASSPQGRNEQFF; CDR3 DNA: TGTGCCAGCAGTCCACAGGGACGTAATGAGCAGTTCTTC
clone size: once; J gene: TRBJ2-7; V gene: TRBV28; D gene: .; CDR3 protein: CASSFLPEQYF; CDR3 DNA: TGTGCCAGCAGTTTCCTCCCGGAGCAGTACTTC
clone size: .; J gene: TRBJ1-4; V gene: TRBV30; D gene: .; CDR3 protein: CAWGSGVEATNEKLFF; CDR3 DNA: TGTGCCTGGGGGTCGGGGGTGGAGGCAACTAATGAAAAACTGTTTTTT
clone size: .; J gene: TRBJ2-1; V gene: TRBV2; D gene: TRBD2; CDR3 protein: CASSVGGRASNEQFF; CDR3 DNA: TGTGCCAGCAGTGTTGGCGGGAGGGCCTCAAATGAGCAGTTCTTC
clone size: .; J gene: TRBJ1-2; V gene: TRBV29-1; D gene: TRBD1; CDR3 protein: CSVEGYDREDYGYTF; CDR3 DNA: TGCAGCGTTGAAGGGTATGACAGGGAAGACTATGGCTACACCTTC
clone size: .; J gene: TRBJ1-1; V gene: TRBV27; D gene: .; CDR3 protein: CASSLPPRAFF; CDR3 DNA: TGTGCCAGCAGTTTACCCCCTCGAGCTTTCTTT
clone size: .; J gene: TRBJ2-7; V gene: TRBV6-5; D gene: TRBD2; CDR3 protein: CASSLSGRSYYEQYF; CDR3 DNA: TGTGCCAGCAGTCTTAGCGGGAGGTCCTACTACGAGCAGTACTTC
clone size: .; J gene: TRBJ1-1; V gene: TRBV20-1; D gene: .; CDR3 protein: CSAPGGEAFF; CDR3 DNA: TGCAGTGCCCCGGGGGGTGAAGCTTTCTTT
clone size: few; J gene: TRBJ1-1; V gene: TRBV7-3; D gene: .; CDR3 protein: CASSLIRGTEAFF; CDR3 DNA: TGTGCCAGCAGCTTAATTCGGGGGACCGAAGCTTTCTTT
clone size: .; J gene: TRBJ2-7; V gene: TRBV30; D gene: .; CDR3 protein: CAWSEQYEQYF; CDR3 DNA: TGTGCCTGGAGTGAGCAGTACGAGCAGTACTTC
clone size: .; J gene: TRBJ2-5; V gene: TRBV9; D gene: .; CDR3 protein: CASSVGARSMETQYF; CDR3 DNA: TGTGCCAGCAGCGTAGGGGCGAGGAGTATGGAGACCCAGTACTTC
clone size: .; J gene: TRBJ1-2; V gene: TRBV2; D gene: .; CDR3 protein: CASSEGQPLLGYTF; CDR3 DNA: TGTGCCAGCAGTGAGGGCCAGCCCCTATTAGGCTACACCTTC
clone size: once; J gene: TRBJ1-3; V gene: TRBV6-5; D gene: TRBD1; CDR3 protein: CASGRDRDPGNTIYF; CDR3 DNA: TGTGCCAGCGGAAGAGACAGGGACCCTGGAAACACCATATATTTT
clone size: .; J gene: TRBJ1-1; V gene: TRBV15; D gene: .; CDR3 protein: CATSAGLGTEAFF; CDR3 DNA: TGTGCCACCAGCGCGGGGTTGGGGACTGAAGCTTTCTTT
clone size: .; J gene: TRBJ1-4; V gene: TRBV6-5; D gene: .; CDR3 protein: CASSYTFDSNNEKLFF; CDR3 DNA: TGTGCCAGCAGTTACACATTCGACAGCAATAATGAAAAACTGTTTTTT
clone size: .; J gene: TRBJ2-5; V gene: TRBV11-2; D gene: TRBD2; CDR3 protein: CASSLASGRALTQYF; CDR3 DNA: TGTGCCAGCAGCTTAGCTAGCGGGAGGGCCTTGACCCAGTACTTC
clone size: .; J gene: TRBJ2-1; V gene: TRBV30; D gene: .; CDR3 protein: CAWTRGRNSNEQFF; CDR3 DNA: TGTGCCTGGACTCGGGGGCGGAACTCCAATGAGCAGTTCTTC
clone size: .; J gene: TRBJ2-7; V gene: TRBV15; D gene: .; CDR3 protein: CATEASLRSGQYF; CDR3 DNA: TGTGCCACCGAGGCTAGCTTGAGGAGCGGGCAGTACTTC
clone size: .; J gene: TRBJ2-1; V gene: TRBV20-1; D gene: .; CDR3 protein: CSAQFGSEQFF; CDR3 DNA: TGCAGTGCTCAATTCGGGAGTGAGCAGTTCTTC
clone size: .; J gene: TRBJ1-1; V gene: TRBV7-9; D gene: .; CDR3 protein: CASRQTMRGNTEAFF; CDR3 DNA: TGTGCCAGCAGACAAACTATGAGGGGGAACACTGAAGCTTTCTTT
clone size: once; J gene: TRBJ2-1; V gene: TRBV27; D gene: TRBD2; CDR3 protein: CASSFRGTSGIYEQFF; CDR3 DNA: TGTGCCAGCAGTTTTAGGGGGACTAGCGGGATCTATGAGCAGTTCTTC
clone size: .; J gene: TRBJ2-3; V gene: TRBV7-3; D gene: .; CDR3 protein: CASSLYPGEGTDTQYF; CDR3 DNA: TGTGCCAGCAGCTTATACCCAGGGGAGGGCACAGATACGCAGTATTTT
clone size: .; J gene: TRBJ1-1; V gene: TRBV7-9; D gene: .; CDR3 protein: CASQNTEAFF; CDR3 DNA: TGTGCCAGCCAGAACACTGAAGCTTTCTTT
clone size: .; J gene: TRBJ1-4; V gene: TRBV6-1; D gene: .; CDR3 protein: CASSDGYGGVREKLFF; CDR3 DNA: TGTGCCAGCAGTGACGGGTACGGGGGCGTTCGCGAAAAACTGTTTTTT